This TCR beta chain was identified in a study of blood T cells in healthy people across ages. As for the study in general: Template switching retrieved approximately one barcoded beta molecule for each two T cells.

The sample holds a few counts of this clonotype. Its matching antigen is unknown. Next came a second PCR, run for about 7 to 12 cycles, which used a sample-barcoded 5' primer along with a J-beta primer mix. TCRdb re-analysed the 5' RACE reads in MiXCR, keeping a single row per CDR3 protein. This table has about a million distinct CDR3 sequences, 51% appearing once. Ranging in age from about 6 to 100, the donors were healthy Caucasian individuals from Russia. Study-level findings and limits: The diversity estimates, figures obtained from one million T cells, were considered underestimates. Long-lived donors had more naive CD4+ cells and higher diversity than aged donors.

The germline V gene encodes CDR1 SEHNR and CDR2 FQNEAQ (reference sequence). This CDR3 is 17 amino acids long. V was shortened by 5 bases and J by 0 bases, with 19 bases between the two germline ends. The chain uses TRBV7-9 and TRBJ1-2, with a tentative D call TRBD1 (5 bases). The sample was blood. This clonotype was obtained from a woman aged 55-70 years in good health. In DNA form, the CDR3 reads TGTGCCAGCAGCCGCGGGACTCTCAACTTAGCTAACTATGGCTACACCTTC. As protein: CASSRGTLNLANYGYTF.